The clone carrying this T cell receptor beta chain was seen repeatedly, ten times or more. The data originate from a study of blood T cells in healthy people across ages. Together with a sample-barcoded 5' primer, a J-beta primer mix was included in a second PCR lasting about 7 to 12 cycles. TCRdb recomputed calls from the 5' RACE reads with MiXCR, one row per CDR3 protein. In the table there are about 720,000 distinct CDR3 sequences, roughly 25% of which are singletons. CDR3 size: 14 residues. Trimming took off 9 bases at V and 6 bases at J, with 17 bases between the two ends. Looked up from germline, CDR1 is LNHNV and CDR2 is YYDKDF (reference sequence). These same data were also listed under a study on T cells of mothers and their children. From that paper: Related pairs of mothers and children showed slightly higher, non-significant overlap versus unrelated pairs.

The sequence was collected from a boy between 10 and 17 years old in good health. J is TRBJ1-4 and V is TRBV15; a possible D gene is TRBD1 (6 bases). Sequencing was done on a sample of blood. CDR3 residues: CATREGGADEKLFF. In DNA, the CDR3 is TGTGCCACACGAGAGGGGGGGGCGGATGAAAAACTGTTTTTT.